The 20 T cell receptor beta chains reported below all come from one sample, sequenced in a study of cytomegalovirus exposure and HLA in healthy donors. Amplification used 60 Vbeta primers and 13 Jbeta primers. Clones were sequenced by immunoSEQ multiplex PCR, and TCRdb holds only the in-frame ones, with some missing. The sample lists approximately 150,000 clones, over 70% seen once, with about 3.1% in the top ten. Sequencing used PBMCs. Every receptor here comes from a male donor in good health and CMV-seronegative.

There are a few counts of this clone. The gene calls are TRBV28 and TRBJ2-7; no clear D gene. V lost 5 bases and J lost 0, with 8 bases in between. This CDR3 has 13 amino acids. The germline V gene has CDR1 MDHEN and CDR2 SYDVKM. Here the CDR3 reads CASSIDNSYEQYF. CDR3 bases: TGTGCCAGCAGTATCGACAACTCCTACGAGCAGTACTTC.

The chain has TRBV5-1 and TRBJ2-5; D remains ambiguous. Trimming pared 6 bases from V and 1 base from J, leaving 10 bases between. This CDR3 contains 13 residues. The germline V gene has CDR1 SGHRS and CDR2 YFSETQ. The CDR3 nucleotides are TGCGCCAGCAACTCGCGGAGCCAAGAGACCCAGTACTTC. Amino acid sequence: CASNSRSQETQYF.

This clone has only a few counts. CDR3 DNA sequence: TGTGCCAGCAGCGTAGAATACTGGAGCACTGAAGCTTTCTTT. This codes for CASSVEYWSTEAFF. The chain combines TRBV9 with TRBJ1-1; D gene uncertain. This CDR3 region has 14 residues. The V and J ends lost 0 bases and 4 bases respectively, with 10 bases between them. Germline lookup yields CDR1 SGDLS and CDR2 YYNGEE.

The chain employs TRBV7-2 and TRBJ2-1, with D possibly being TRBD1 (6 bases). The CDR3 length is 14 residues. Germline V lookup: CDR1 SGHTA, CDR2 FQGNSA. Deletions cut 4 bases from V and 6 bases from J, with 13 bases between. The chain's CDR3 is CASSSQDRSNEQFF. The CDR3 DNA follows: TGTGCCAGCAGCTCCCAGGACAGATCCAATGAGCAGTTCTTC.

The V call is TRBV19, the J call TRBJ2-3, with 7 bases fitting TRBD1. Germline trimming cut 5 bases from V and 3 bases from J; bases unmatched to any gene: 8. Per germline, CDR1 LNHDA and CDR2 SQIVND (reference sequence). This CDR3 has 15 residues. This CDR3 reads CASSGASRGTDTQYF. CDR3 nucleotides: TGTGCCAGTAGTGGCGCGAGCAGGGGGACAGATACGCAGTATTTT.

About this clone: This specimen includes other DNA sequences encoding the same CDR3. The CDR3 is CAWSAAGGTEAFF. CDR3 DNA sequence: TGTGCCTGGAGTGCCGCAGGGGGGACTGAAGCTTTCTTT. The chain uses TRBV30 and TRBJ1-1; 7 positions agree with TRBD1. CDR1 is GTSNPN and CDR2 is SVGIG in the germline V gene (reference sequence). The ends lost 1 base at V and 5 bases at J; junction bases unmatched: 4. This CDR3 comprises 13 residues.

The rearrangement links TRBV19 to TRBJ1-5; D is unresolved. Deletions cut 3 bases from V and 6 bases from J, with 12 bases between. This CDR3 has 14 amino acids. Germline V lookup: CDR1 LNHDA, CDR2 SQIVND (reference sequence). Written as DNA, the CDR3 is TGTGCCAGTAGTATTACAGTAGTCTTTCAGCCCCAGCATTTT. Its protein is CASSITVVFQPQHF. The complete variable domain, with remaining parts taken from reference TRBV19 and TRBJ1-5, reads DGGITQSPKYLFRKEGQNVTLSCEQNLNHDAMYWYRQDPGQGLRLIYYSQIVNDFQKGDIAEGYSVSREKKESFPLTVTSAQKNPTAFYLCASSITVVFQPQHFGDGTRLSIL.

This clone has more than one count but fewer than ten. The chain recombines TRBV28 with TRBJ1-1, with 7 bases identical to TRBD1. CDR3 length equals 15 residues. The J segment lost 1 base and the V segment lost 2 bases, leaving 4 bases of the junction unmatched. Per the germline V gene, CDR1 is MDHEN and CDR2 is SYDVKM. The CDR3 region is CASSLRDRENTEAFF. The DNA of the CDR3 is TGTGCCAGCAGTTTAAGAGACAGGGAGAACACTGAAGCTTTCTTT.

The CDR3 nucleotides read TGTGCCAGTAGTATCCGGCGGGTGGGCAATCAGCCCCAGCATTTT. As protein: CASSIRRVGNQPQHF. The chain recombines TRBV19 with TRBJ1-5; D is uncertain. Trimming shortened V by 3 bases and J by 2 bases, and 11 bases separated the two germline ends. The germline V gene encodes CDR1 LNHDA and CDR2 SQIVND (reference sequence). The CDR3 is 15 residues long.

The DNA for the CDR3 is TGCGCCAGCAGCCCTAGCGGGAGGGCCTGGAATGAGCAGTTCTTC. Translation: CASSPSGRAWNEQFF. This chain connects TRBV4-1 to TRBJ2-1; 12 nucleotides align to TRBD2. The V gene end was trimmed by 4 bases and the J gene end by 7 bases; junction bases not matched to a gene: 5. The germline V gene has CDR1 MGHRA and CDR2 YSYEKL. This CDR3 comprises 15 residues.

In its sample, this clone was seen a few times. CDR3 coding DNA: TGTGCCAGCAGCTCAAGCCTACTCCTCAGGGTCCCTAACTATGGCTACACCTTC. Protein sequence: CASSSSLLLRVPNYGYTF. V gene TRBV7-9 combines with J gene TRBJ1-2; D is possibly TRBD1 (5 bases). Per germline, CDR1 SEHNR and CDR2 FQNEAQ (reference sequence). Trimming took 4 bases from V and 0 from J, leaving 21 bases between them. The CDR3 loop spans 18 amino acids.

This sequence joins TRBV19 and TRBJ2-7; the D is unclear. Germline V gene sequence: CDR1 LNHDA, CDR2 SQIVND (reference sequence). V lost 5 bases and J 4 bases, leaving 9 bases between the germline ends. The CDR3 runs to 12 residues. The DNA of the CDR3 is TGTGCCAGTAGTGACCGCGGTTACGAGCAGTACTTC. Translation: CASSDRGYEQYF.

This sequence joins TRBV19 and TRBJ1-2; D is undetermined. Germline CDR1 LNHDA, CDR2 SQIVND (reference sequence). Trimming took 7 bases from V and 3 from J, leaving 21 bases between them. The length of the CDR3 is 16 residues. Here the CDR3 reads CASTERVSHSYYGYTF. In DNA form, the CDR3 reads TGTGCCAGTACAGAGAGGGTTTCCCACTCCTACTATGGCTACACCTTC.

The chain employs TRBV7-9 and TRBJ2-3, with 9 bases lining up with TRBD1. The CDR3 totals 15 residues. Trimming removed 5 bases from V and 4 bases from J; junction bases left unmatched: 7. Germline CDR1 and CDR2: SEHNR and FQNEAQ (reference sequence). The CDR3 region is CASSKPGTGPDTQYF. DNA for the CDR3: TGTGCCAGCAGCAAACCCGGGACAGGGCCAGATACGCAGTATTTT.

This rearrangement joins TRBV19 to TRBJ2-1; TRBD2 might be the D (6 bases). The CDR3 is 16 amino acids. V lost 3 bases, J lost 4 bases, and 16 bases lay in between. CDR1 and CDR2 from the germline V gene are LNHDA and SQIVND (reference sequence). CDR3 loop: CASSIRSGSGYNEQFF. The CDR3 region has the DNA TGTGCCAGTAGTATTCGGTCCGGGAGCGGGTACAATGAGCAGTTCTTC.

V is TRBV6-6 and J is TRBJ1-2; D is perhaps TRBD1 (6 bases). The CDR3 spans 15 residues. With 7 bases removed from V and 4 bases from J, the gap between germline ends came to 19 bases. Germline CDR1 reads MNHNY; CDR2 reads SVGAGI (reference sequence). The CDR3 region has the DNA TGTGCCAGCACTCCCCGCGCGGGGGGCGCCTATGGCTACACCTTC. Amino acid sequence: CASTPRAGGAYGYTF.

V is TRBV5-4 and J is TRBJ1-2; D ambiguous. Germline V gene sequence: CDR1 SGHNT, CDR2 YYREEE (reference sequence). The CDR3 is made up of 13 amino acids. V lost 0 bases and J 4 bases, leaving 7 bases between the germline ends. CDR3 coding DNA: TGTGCCAGCAGCTTGGGCGGCCCCTATGGCTACACCTTC. Its translation: CASSLGGPYGYTF.

This chain joins TRBV7-3 and TRBJ2-3; 7 nucleotides match TRBD2. Losses at the gene ends were 5 bases for V and 0 bases for J; bases not matched to a gene: 8. This CDR3 is 16 amino acids long. From germline, CDR1 is SGHTA and CDR2 FQGTGA. CDR3 sequence reads: CASSPGLAASTDTQYF. For the CDR3, the DNA is TGTGCCAGCAGCCCCGGGCTAGCGGCTAGCACAGATACGCAGTATTTT.

This chain links TRBV19 with TRBJ1-5, with 7 bases identical to TRBD1. J was trimmed by 6 bases and V by 6 bases; bases with no gene match: 2. CDR3 size: 12 residues. Germline values: CDR1 LNHDA, CDR2 SQIVND (reference sequence). CDR3 region: CASSRDSQPQHF. DNA of the CDR3: TGTGCCAGTAGCAGGGACAGTCAGCCCCAGCATTTT. Full variable domain (outside the CDR3, taken from reference TRBV19 and TRBJ1-5): DGGITQSPKYLFRKEGQNVTLSCEQNLNHDAMYWYRQDPGQGLRLIYYSQIVNDFQKGDIAEGYSVSREKKESFPLTVTSAQKNPTAFYLCASSRDSQPQHFGDGTRLSIL.

The table lists this clone with a few counts. The genes are TRBV30 and TRBJ1-3; D call uncertain. Germline-derived CDR1 and CDR2 are GTSNPN and SVGIG (reference sequence). Trimming removed 5 bases at V and 1 base at J, with 9 bases between. This CDR3 spans 13 amino acids. The CDR3 is CAWRRVSGNTIYF. The CDR3 nucleotides read TGTGCCTGGCGCCGGGTTTCTGGAAACACCATATATTTT.